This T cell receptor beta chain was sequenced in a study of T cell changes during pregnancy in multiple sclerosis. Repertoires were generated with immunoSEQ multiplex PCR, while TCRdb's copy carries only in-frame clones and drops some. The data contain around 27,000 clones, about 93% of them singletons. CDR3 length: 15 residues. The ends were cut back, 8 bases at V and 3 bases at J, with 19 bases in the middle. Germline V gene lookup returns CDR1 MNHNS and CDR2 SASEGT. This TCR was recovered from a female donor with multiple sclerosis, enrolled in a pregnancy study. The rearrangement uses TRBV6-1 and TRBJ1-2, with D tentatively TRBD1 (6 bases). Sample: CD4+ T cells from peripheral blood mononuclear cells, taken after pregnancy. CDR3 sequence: CASWTWTVRDYGYTF. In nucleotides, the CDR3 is TGTGCCAGCTGGACTTGGACAGTTAGGGACTATGGCTACACCTTC.